This T cell receptor beta chain was profiled in a study of early T cells in non-severe SARS-CoV-2 infection. Overall study: From unsorted whole blood, bulk RNA was sequenced, and the chains remained unpaired.

Each single cDNA molecule received a unique molecular identifier. A single record per CDR3 protein comes from TCRdb applying MiXCR to the 5' RACE reads. The sample has 55,000 to 70,000 distinct CDR3 sequences; more than 9% are singletons. CDR3 length: 15 amino acids. V was clipped by 6 bases and J by 4 bases; unmatched bases: 8. General study points: Clonotype matching in VDJdb favored anti-spike CD8 responses and did not capture private and CD4 specificities.

In this sample, this clonotype turned up a few times. Its antigen remains unknown. This sequence originates from an adult who was a healthcare worker with PCR-confirmed SARS-CoV-2 infection or an uninfected control (not recorded which). The chain links TRBV12-3 or TRBV12-4 to TRBJ2-1, with TRBD2 matching 8 bases. The sequencing sample was made of whole blood. The DNA of the CDR3 is TGTGCCAGCAGGATGAGCGGGGGCACTTACAATGAGCAGTTCTTC. It codes for CASRMSGGTYNEQFF.